The rows below give T cell receptor beta chains drawn from one sample of a study of T cells in Graves' hyperthyroidism and ophthalmopathy. TCRdb re-called the multiplex PCR reads with MiXCR, one entry per CDR3 protein. The data show some 570,000 distinct CDR3 sequences, with approximately 17% seen just once and roughly 18% held by the top ten. The sample taken for sequencing was blood. The receptors derive from a woman aged 18-29 years with Graves' ophthalmopathy. CDR3s include the opening cysteine and the closing phenylalanine or tryptophan. Each record gives: V gene, J gene, D gene, clone size, CDR3 protein, CDR3 DNA. D genes are given only for firm matches. Where a row states a size, it is once, few, many or the class of an expanded clone; other rows omit it.

V gene: TRBV4-1
J gene: TRBJ1-1
D gene: TRBD1
clone size: -
CDR3 protein: CASTNKRGQMNTEAFF
CDR3 DNA: TGCGCCAGCACTAACAAGCGGGGACAGATGAACACTGAAGCTTTCTTT

V gene: TRBV6-5
J gene: TRBJ1-6
D gene: -
clone size: few
CDR3 protein: CASSYSGGRPNSPLHF
CDR3 DNA: TGTGCCAGCAGTTACTCCGGGGGGAGACCCAATTCACCCCTCCACTTT

V gene: TRBV7-2
J gene: TRBJ2-5
D gene: -
clone size: many
CDR3 protein: CASSLRAPREETQYF
CDR3 DNA: TGTGCCAGCAGCCTCCGGGCCCCGAGGGAAGAGACCCAGTACTTC

V gene: TRBV6-1
J gene: TRBJ2-7
D gene: TRBD2
clone size: -
CDR3 protein: CASRSGVSYEQYF
CDR3 DNA: TGTGCCAGCAGAAGCGGGGTATCCTACGAGCAGTACTTC

V gene: TRBV20-1
J gene: TRBJ1-6
D gene: TRBD1
clone size: -
CDR3 protein: CSAPGQASSYNSPLHF
CDR3 DNA: TGCAGTGCTCCGGGACAGGCCAGCTCCTATAATTCACCCCTCCACTTT

V gene: TRBV5-5
J gene: TRBJ1-2
D gene: TRBD1
clone size: few
CDR3 protein: CASSPILSGGGYGYTF
CDR3 DNA: TGTGCCAGCAGCCCAATCCTTTCAGGGGGTGGCTATGGCTACACCTTC

V gene: TRBV5-6
J gene: TRBJ2-3
D gene: TRBD2
clone size: few
CDR3 protein: CASSFREGGPDTQYF
CDR3 DNA: TGTGCCAGCAGCTTCAGGGAGGGTGGGCCAGATACGCAGTATTTT

V gene: TRBV12-3/TRBV12-4
J gene: TRBJ1-1
D gene: TRBD1
clone size: many
CDR3 protein: CASSHNRGGTMNTEAFF
CDR3 DNA: TGTGCCAGCAGCCACAACAGGGGGGGAACCATGAACACTGAAGCTTTCTTT

V gene: TRBV4-1
J gene: TRBJ2-1
D gene: -
clone size: few
CDR3 protein: CASSQDAAYNEQFF
CDR3 DNA: TGCGCCAGCAGCCAAGATGCGGCTTACAATGAGCAGTTCTTC

V gene: TRBV3-1
J gene: TRBJ2-1
D gene: -
clone size: many
CDR3 protein: CASSLDWINEQFF
CDR3 DNA: TGTGCCAGCAGCCTAGACTGGATCAATGAGCAGTTCTTC

V gene: TRBV6-2/TRBV6-3
J gene: TRBJ1-5
D gene: TRBD1
clone size: many
CDR3 protein: CASRSRDRGHQPQHF
CDR3 DNA: TGTGCCAGTAGAAGTCGGGACAGGGGGCATCAGCCCCAGCATTTT

V gene: TRBV20-1
J gene: TRBJ2-7
D gene: TRBD1
clone size: -
CDR3 protein: CSANLGGPYEQYF
CDR3 DNA: TGCAGTGCGAACCTAGGGGGCCCCTACGAGCAGTACTTC

V gene: TRBV5-1
J gene: TRBJ2-1
D gene: TRBD2
clone size: many
CDR3 protein: CASSLRTSGNSYNEQFF
CDR3 DNA: TGCGCCAGCAGCCTCCGGACTAGCGGGAACTCCTACAATGAGCAGTTCTTC

V gene: TRBV11-2
J gene: TRBJ1-5
D gene: TRBD1
clone size: few
CDR3 protein: CASSYGTVNQPQHF
CDR3 DNA: TGTGCCAGCAGCTACGGGACAGTCAATCAGCCCCAGCATTTT

V gene: TRBV12-3/TRBV12-4
J gene: TRBJ2-7
D gene: TRBD2
clone size: many
CDR3 protein: CASSLGRGNLYEQYF
CDR3 DNA: TGTGCCAGCAGTTTAGGGCGGGGGAACCTATACGAGCAGTACTTC

V gene: TRBV12-3/TRBV12-4
J gene: TRBJ1-1
D gene: TRBD1
clone size: many
CDR3 protein: CASSPGRVDRGNTEAFF
CDR3 DNA: TGTGCCAGCAGTCCTGGGCGAGTGGACAGGGGGAACACTGAAGCTTTCTTT

V gene: TRBV12-3/TRBV12-4
J gene: TRBJ1-5
D gene: -
clone size: many
CDR3 protein: CASLGGANQPQHF
CDR3 DNA: TGTGCCAGCCTCGGGGGGGCGAACCAGCCCCAGCATTTT

V gene: TRBV3-1
J gene: TRBJ2-1
D gene: -
clone size: many
CDR3 protein: CASSLDGINEQFF
CDR3 DNA: TGTGCCAGCAGCTTAGACGGTATCAATGAGCAGTTCTTC

V gene: TRBV9
J gene: TRBJ1-5
D gene: -
clone size: few
CDR3 protein: CASSVGDGPNQPQHF
CDR3 DNA: TGTGCCAGCAGCGTAGGGGACGGACCCAATCAGCCCCAGCATTTT

V gene: TRBV30
J gene: TRBJ1-5
D gene: TRBD1
clone size: many
CDR3 protein: CAWSLRDRGLNQPQHF
CDR3 DNA: TGTGCCTGGAGCCTCCGGGACAGGGGGCTCAATCAGCCCCAGCATTTT

V gene: TRBV12-3/TRBV12-4
J gene: TRBJ2-3
D gene: -
clone size: many
CDR3 protein: CASSLAELVRAGSTDTQYF
CDR3 DNA: TGTGCCAGCAGTTTAGCGGAGCTCGTGAGAGCGGGTAGCACAGATACGCAGTATTTT

V gene: TRBV27
J gene: TRBJ2-1
D gene: -
clone size: many
CDR3 protein: CASSPGRYNEQFF
CDR3 DNA: TGTGCCAGCAGCCCTGGACGGTACAATGAGCAGTTCTTC